The 19 T cell receptor beta chains below were found in one sample sequenced in a study of blood T cells in healthy people across ages. A second PCR, run for about 6 to 12 cycles, used a sample-barcoded 5' primer plus a J-beta primer mix. In TCRdb, the 5' RACE reads were re-called with MiXCR into one record per CDR3 protein. The repertoire includes 950,000 to 1,200,000 distinct CDR3 sequences, around two fifths of them detected once, and about 12% sits in the top ten. Sequenced material: blood. The origin of the receptors is a man aged 18 to 30 in good health.

This sequence joins TRBV2 and TRBJ2-7; 9 bases are shared with TRBD1. The CDR3 contains 14 residues. The trim removed 6 bases at V and 0 bases at J, leaving 3 bases unmatched. Germline V gene sequence: CDR1 SNHLY, CDR2 FYNNEI. The CDR3 here is CASSGTGNSYEQYF. The CDR3 DNA reads TGTGCCAGCAGCGGGACAGGGAACTCCTACGAGCAGTACTTC.

In its sample, this clonotype was seen a few times. The chain is built from TRBV9 and TRBJ2-1; weak D call: TRBD1 (6 bases). The CDR3 contains 14 residues. V was shortened by 0 bases and J by 8 bases, with 12 bases between the two germline ends. Germline V gene lookup returns CDR1 SGDLS and CDR2 YYNGEE. The CDR3 bases are TGTGCCAGCAGCGTAGTTGGGGGCCTGGATGAGCAGTTCTTC. Translated: CASSVVGGLDEQFF.

The chain employs TRBV25-1 and TRBJ2-2; 9 bases are a match to TRBD1. The V gene's germline CDR1 is MGHDK and CDR2 SYGVNS. The CDR3 spans 16 residues. V lost 8 bases, J lost 2 bases, and 9 bases stayed unmatched. The CDR3 DNA sequence: TGTGCCAGCTCAGATCGAACAGGGGGCAACACCGGGGAGCTGTTTTTT. Its protein product is CASSDRTGGNTGELFF.

This clonotype was seen a few times. The chain carries TRBV6-6 and TRBJ2-1, with D maybe TRBD1 (5 bases). The CDR3 consists of 15 residues. Germline lookup yields CDR1 MNHNY and CDR2 SVGAGI (reference sequence). The ends were cut back, 0 bases at V and 1 base at J, with 7 bases in the middle. CDR3: CASSYSRESYNEQFF. In nucleotides, the CDR3 is TGTGCCAGCAGTTACTCCAGGGAATCCTACAATGAGCAGTTCTTC.

V gene TRBV14 combines with J gene TRBJ2-3; 13 bases align to TRBD2. The CDR3 has 16 residues. After removal of 5 bases from V and 0 bases from J, the junction contained 2 bases not matched to a gene. Germline lookup yields CDR1 SGHDN and CDR2 FVKESK. The CDR3 nucleotides read TGTGCCAGCAGCAAGGGACTAGCGGGAAGCACAGATACGCAGTATTTT. It translates to CASSKGLAGSTDTQYF.

This clonotype has a handful of counts. V is TRBV29-1 and J is TRBJ2-3, with TRBD2 matching over 8 bases. V dropped 7 bases and J dropped 2; count of bases not matched to a gene: 11. CDR3 length: 15 amino acids. Germline-derived CDR1 and CDR2 are SQVTM and ANQGSEA. Here the CDR3 reads CSAALLAVNTDTQYF. CDR3 coding DNA: TGCAGCGCTGCATTACTAGCGGTGAACACAGATACGCAGTATTTT.

In this sample, this clonotype turned up a few times. This chain links TRBV20-1 with TRBJ1-2; 8 bases are a match to TRBD1. The J segment lost 8 bases and the V segment lost 1 base, leaving 3 bases of the junction unmatched. Germline V gene lookup returns CDR1 DFQATT and CDR2 SNEGSKA (reference sequence). The CDR3 totals 12 residues. The CDR3 protein is CSARATGVGYTF. The CDR3 nucleotides are TGCAGTGCTAGAGCGACAGGGGTCGGCTACACCTTC.

This clonotype was recorded a few times. V and J are TRBV9 and TRBJ2-5, with 8 bases aligning to TRBD1. Germline values: CDR1 SGDLS, CDR2 YYNGEE. Germline trimming cut 1 base from V and 11 bases from J; bases unmatched to any gene: 13. This CDR3 is built from 15 residues. The CDR3 protein is CASSVRLRDRSEQYF. DNA for the CDR3: TGTGCCAGCAGCGTACGGCTCCGGGACAGGTCTGAGCAGTACTTC.

This clonotype showed up just a few times. The J gene is TRBJ2-1, the V gene TRBV5-1; D tentatively reads TRBD1 or TRBD2 (6 bases each). Germline V gene data show CDR1 as SGHRS and CDR2 as YFSETQ. The CDR3 is 15 residues long. Trimming cost V 0 bases and J 9 bases, with 16 bases left between them. The CDR3 region is CASSLDQGLGGEQFF. The CDR3 DNA sequence: TGCGCCAGCAGCTTGGACCAGGGGCTGGGAGGTGAGCAGTTCTTC.

There are a few counts of this clonotype. J is TRBJ2-1 and V is TRBV9; TRBD2 matches at 7 bases. CDR1 and CDR2 from the germline V gene are SGDLS and YYNGEE. This CDR3 is built from 16 residues. The V segment lost 0 bases and the J segment 3 bases; nucleotides outside the gene matches: 6. The CDR3 DNA follows: TGTGCCAGCAGCGTAGGGGCGGGGGAACACTACAATGAGCAGTTCTTC. Translated, it gives CASSVGAGEHYNEQFF.

This rearrangement joins TRBV5-1 to TRBJ1-1; tentatively, D is TRBD1 (5 bases). V was clipped by 0 bases and J by 1 base, with 10 bases between them. This CDR3 spans 15 amino acids. Germline CDR1 and CDR2: SGHRS and YFSETQ. The CDR3 spells CASSLDSTGNTEAFF. The CDR3 nucleotides read TGCGCCAGCAGCTTGGATAGTACAGGGAACACTGAAGCTTTCTTT.

The rearrangement uses TRBV6-2 or TRBV6-3 and TRBJ2-7; possibly TRBD1 or TRBD2 for D (5 bases each). This CDR3 contains 14 residues. Germline V gene sequence: CDR1 MNHEY, CDR2 SVGEGT. Trimming took off 5 bases at V and 2 bases at J, with 13 bases between the two ends. DNA of the CDR3: TGTGCCAGCAGTGCACCCGGGACCACCTACGAGCAGTACTTC. As protein: CASSAPGTTYEQYF.

CDR3 in DNA: TGTGCCAGCAGCCCAAGACAGGGTTTCGCAGATACGCAGTATTTT. Its translation: CASSPRQGFADTQYF. V gene TRBV6-5 combines with J gene TRBJ2-3; 7 nucleotides line up with TRBD1. The CDR3 is 15 residues long. V was clipped by 6 bases and J by 4 bases; unmatched bases: 10. CDR1 is MNHEY and CDR2 is SVGAGI in the germline V gene.

This clonotype was picked up a small number of times. The chain recombines TRBV2 with TRBJ1-4; D possibly corresponds to TRBD1 (6 bases). The CDR3 runs to 13 residues. Germline V CDR1 and CDR2: SNHLY, FYNNEI. V was pared by 9 bases and J by 6 bases, with 14 bases between. This CDR3 is CARQGLGDEKLFF. In DNA form, the CDR3 reads TGTGCCAGACAGGGCCTGGGGGATGAAAAACTGTTTTTT.

The chain employs TRBV3-1 and TRBJ2-3, with a tentative D call TRBD1 (5 bases). Trimming shortened V by 10 bases and J by 1 base, and 6 bases separated the two germline ends. This CDR3 is built from 11 residues. Germline lookup yields CDR1 LGHDT and CDR2 YNNKEL (reference sequence). Written as DNA, the CDR3 is TGTGCCACCAGGGGCACAGATACGCAGTATTTT. Translation: CATRGTDTQYF.

This sequence joins TRBV29-1 and TRBJ1-4; TRBD1 matches 10 bases. Germline assignment: CDR1 SQVTM and CDR2 ANQGSEA. Trimming at V came to 2 bases and at J to 8 bases, leaving 8 bases not matched to a gene. The CDR3 sequence is 15 residues long. For the CDR3, the DNA is TGCAGCGTTGAACAAGGGACAGGGGCTTCCGAAAAACTGTTTTTT. This translates into CSVEQGTGASEKLFF.

This clonotype was counted a few times. The V gene is TRBV6-2 or TRBV6-3, the J gene TRBJ2-2, with D perhaps TRBD2 (6 bases). Germline assignment: CDR1 MNHEY and CDR2 SVGEGT. V was shortened by 7 bases and J by 3 bases, with 15 bases between the two germline ends. This CDR3 has 15 amino acids. The CDR3 DNA reads TGTGCCAGCATCGGTCGGAGGGGATACACCGGGGAGCTGTTTTTT. It codes for CASIGRRGYTGELFF.

In its sample, this clonotype was seen a few times. CDR3 region: CSARLGQGAFNEQFF. The CDR3 DNA reads as TGCAGTGCTAGGCTCGGACAGGGAGCGTTCAATGAGCAGTTCTTC. V and J are TRBV20-1 and TRBJ2-1; the match to TRBD1 covers 8 bases. Germline trimming cut 3 bases from V and 6 bases from J; bases unmatched to any gene: 10. The length of the CDR3 is 15 residues. Germline CDR1 is DFQATT and CDR2 is SNEGSKA (reference sequence).

The V gene is TRBV7-9, the J gene TRBJ1-2, with D unclear. Trimming left V 1 base short and J 4 bases short, with 10 bases between. CDR3 length: 14 amino acids. Per germline, CDR1 SEHNR and CDR2 FQNEAQ (reference sequence). Written as DNA, the CDR3 is TGTGCCAGCAGCTTAGATACAGCGAGCTATGGCTACACCTTC. Translation gives CASSLDTASYGYTF.